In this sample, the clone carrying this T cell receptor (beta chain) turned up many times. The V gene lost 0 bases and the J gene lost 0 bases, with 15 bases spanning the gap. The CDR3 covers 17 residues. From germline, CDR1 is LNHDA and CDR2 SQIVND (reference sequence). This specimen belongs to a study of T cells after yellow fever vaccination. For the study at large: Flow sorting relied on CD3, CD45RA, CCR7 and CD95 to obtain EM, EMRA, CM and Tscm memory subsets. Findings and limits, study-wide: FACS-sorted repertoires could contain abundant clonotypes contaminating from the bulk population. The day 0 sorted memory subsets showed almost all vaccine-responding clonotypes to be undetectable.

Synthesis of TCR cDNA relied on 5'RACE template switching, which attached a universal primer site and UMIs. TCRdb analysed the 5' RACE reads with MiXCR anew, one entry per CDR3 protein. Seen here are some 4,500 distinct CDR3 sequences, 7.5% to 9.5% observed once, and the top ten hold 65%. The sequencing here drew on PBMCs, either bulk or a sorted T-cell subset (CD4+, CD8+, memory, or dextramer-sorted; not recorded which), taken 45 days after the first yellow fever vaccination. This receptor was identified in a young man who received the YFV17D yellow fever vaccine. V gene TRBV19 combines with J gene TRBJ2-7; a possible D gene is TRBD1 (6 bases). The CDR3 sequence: CASSIDLRGYLSYEQYF. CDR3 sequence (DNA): TGTGCCAGTAGTATAGATCTAAGGGGGTACCTCTCCTACGAGCAGTACTTC.